This T cell receptor beta chain emerged from a study of OX40 agonist ivuxolimab in advanced cancers. Background on the study: The drug used for patients, ivuxolimab, was an agonistic anti-OX40 (CD134) antibody.

This clone was observed a handful of times. Profiling relied on immunoSEQ multiplex PCR, and the TCRdb table lists in-frame clones only, not all of them. Of about 42,000 clones in the sample, roughly four fifths were seen once. The CDR3 has 14 amino acids. Germline assignment: CDR1 SGHNT and CDR2 YENEEA. The V segment lost 5 bases and the J segment 8 bases; nucleotides outside the gene matches: 8. The chain is built from TRBV11-3 and TRBJ2-2, with 7 bases fitting TRBD1. The source of this sequence is an adult with an advanced solid tumor such as melanoma, head and neck, liver or kidney cancer. The input for sequencing was CD4+ or CD8+ T cells sorted from blood, taken in a trial of the OX40 agonist ivuxolimab. This chain's CDR3 is CASSRDSQRGELFF. The CDR3 DNA is TGTGCCAGCAGCCGGGACAGCCAAAGGGGGGAGCTGTTTTTT.